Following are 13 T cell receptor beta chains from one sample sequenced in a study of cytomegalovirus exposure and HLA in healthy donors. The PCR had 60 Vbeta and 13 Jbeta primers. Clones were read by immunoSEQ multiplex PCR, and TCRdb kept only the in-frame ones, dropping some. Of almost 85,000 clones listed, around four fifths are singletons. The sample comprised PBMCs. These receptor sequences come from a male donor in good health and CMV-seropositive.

The CDR3 coding sequence is TGTGCCAGCCGGCCCGGGGTTGGCAATCAGCCCCAGCATTTT. Protein: CASRPGVGNQPQHF. J is TRBJ1-5 and V is TRBV2; D not resolved. Trimming pared 8 bases from V and 2 bases from J, leaving 13 bases between. This CDR3 spans 14 amino acids. Germline CDR1 and CDR2: SNHLY and FYNNEI.

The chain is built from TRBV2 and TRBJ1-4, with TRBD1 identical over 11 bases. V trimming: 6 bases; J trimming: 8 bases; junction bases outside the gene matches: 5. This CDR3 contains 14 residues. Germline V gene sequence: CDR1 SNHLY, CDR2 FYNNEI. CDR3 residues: CASRGQGGIEKLFF. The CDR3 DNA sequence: TGTGCCAGCAGGGGACAGGGGGGAATCGAAAAACTGTTTTTT.

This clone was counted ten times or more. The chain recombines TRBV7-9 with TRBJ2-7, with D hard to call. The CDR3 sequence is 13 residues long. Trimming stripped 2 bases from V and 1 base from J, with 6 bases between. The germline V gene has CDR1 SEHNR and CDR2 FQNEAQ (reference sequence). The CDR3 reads CASSLIGSYEQYF. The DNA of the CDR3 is TGTGCCAGCAGCTTAATCGGTTCCTACGAGCAGTACTTC.

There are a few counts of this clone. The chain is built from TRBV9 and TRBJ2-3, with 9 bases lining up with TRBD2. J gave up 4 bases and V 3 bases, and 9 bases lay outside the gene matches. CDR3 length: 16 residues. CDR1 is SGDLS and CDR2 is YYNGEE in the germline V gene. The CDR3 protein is CASSAFSGSNPDTQYF. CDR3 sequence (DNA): TGTGCCAGCAGCGCGTTTAGCGGGAGTAACCCAGATACGCAGTATTTT.

CDR3 nucleotides: TGTGCCAGCAGCTTATTAGCGGGAGGGCTCCGCAACAATGAGCAGTTCTTC. Translated: CASSLLAGGLRNNEQFF. The chain recombines TRBV7-8 with TRBJ2-1; 11 bases agree with TRBD2. The germline CDR1 and CDR2 sequences are SGHVS and FQNEAQ. The CDR3 sequence is 17 residues long. Losses at the gene ends were 2 bases for V and 5 bases for J; bases not matched to a gene: 8. Using reference TRBV7-8 and TRBJ2-1 for the parts outside the CDR3, the full variable domain is GAGVSQSPRYKVAKRGQDVALRCDPISGHVSLFWYQQALGQGPEFLTYFQNEAQLDKSGLPSDRFFAERPEGSVSTLKIQRTQQEDSAVYLCASSLLAGGLRNNEQFFGPGTRLTVL.

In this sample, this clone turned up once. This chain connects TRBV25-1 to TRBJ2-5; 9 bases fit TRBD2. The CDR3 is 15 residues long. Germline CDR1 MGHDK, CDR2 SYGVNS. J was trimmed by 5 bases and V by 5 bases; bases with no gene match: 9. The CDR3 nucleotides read TGTGCCAGCAGTTCGAGCGGGGGGAGTTGGGAGACCCAGTACTTC. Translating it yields CASSSSGGSWETQYF.

CDR3 amino acids: CASSSGLAGFNEQFF. For the CDR3, the DNA is TGTGCCAGCAGCTCCGGACTAGCGGGATTCAATGAGCAGTTCTTC. V and J are TRBV7-9 and TRBJ2-1; 12 bases line up with TRBD2. J lost 6 bases, V lost 4 bases, and 4 bases had no gene match. The CDR3 contains 15 residues. CDR1 SEHNR and CDR2 FQNEAQ come from the germline V gene (reference sequence).

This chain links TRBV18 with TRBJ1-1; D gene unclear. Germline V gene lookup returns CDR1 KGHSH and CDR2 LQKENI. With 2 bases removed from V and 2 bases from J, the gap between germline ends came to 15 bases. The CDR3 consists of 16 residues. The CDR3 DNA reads TGTGCCAGCTCACCAATGAACTTAGGAGACAACACTGAAGCTTTCTTT. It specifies CASSPMNLGDNTEAFF.

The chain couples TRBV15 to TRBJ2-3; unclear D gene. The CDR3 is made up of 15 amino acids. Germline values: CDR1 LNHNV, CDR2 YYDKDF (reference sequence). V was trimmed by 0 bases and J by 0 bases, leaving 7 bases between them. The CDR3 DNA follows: TGTGCCACCAGCAGAGACTCTCCTAGCACAGATACGCAGTATTTT. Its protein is CATSRDSPSTDTQYF.

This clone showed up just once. CDR3 nucleotides: TGTGCCAGTAGTCTCCTGGGACAGTTCGGTGGCTACACCTTC. Amino acid sequence: CASSLLGQFGGYTF. The V call is TRBV19, the J call TRBJ1-2, with 7 positions matching TRBD1. Trimming removed 5 bases from V and 7 bases from J; junction bases left unmatched: 10. Germline V gene sequence: CDR1 LNHDA, CDR2 SQIVND (reference sequence). This CDR3 is built from 14 residues.

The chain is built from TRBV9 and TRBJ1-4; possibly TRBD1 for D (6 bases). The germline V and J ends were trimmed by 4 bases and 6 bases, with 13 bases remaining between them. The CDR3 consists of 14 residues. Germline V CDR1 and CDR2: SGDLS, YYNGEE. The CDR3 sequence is CASSTTGPDEKLFF. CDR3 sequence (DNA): TGTGCCAGCAGCACAACAGGGCCGGATGAAAAACTGTTTTTT.

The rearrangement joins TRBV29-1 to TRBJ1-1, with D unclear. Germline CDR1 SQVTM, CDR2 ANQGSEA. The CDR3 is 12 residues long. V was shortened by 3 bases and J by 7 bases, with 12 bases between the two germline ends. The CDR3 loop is CSVEGSGIEAFF. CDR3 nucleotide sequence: TGCAGCGTTGAGGGTTCCGGGATTGAAGCTTTCTTT.

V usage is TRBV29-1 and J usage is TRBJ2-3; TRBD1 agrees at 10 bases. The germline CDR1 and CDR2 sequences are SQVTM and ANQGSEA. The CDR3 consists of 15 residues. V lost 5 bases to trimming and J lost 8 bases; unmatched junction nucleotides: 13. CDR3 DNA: TGCAGCGTTAGCGACAGGGGGCGAGGTATGGGTACGCAGTATTTT. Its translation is CSVSDRGRGMGTQYF.